This T cell receptor (beta chain) was recorded in a study of response to subunit inactivated influenza vaccine. Using its own MiXCR run on the RT-PCR reads, TCRdb lists one record per CDR3 protein. The data show hundreds of thousands of distinct CDR3 sequences, roughly 20% seen once. Germline V gives CDR1 DFQATT, CDR2 SNEGSKA (reference sequence). The V gene lost 1 base and the J gene lost 9 bases, with 22 bases spanning the gap. There are 16 residues in the CDR3. Study-wide results and caveats: Authors proposed each seasonal influenza vaccination draws in few new T cells.

This clonotype was seen only a few times. Its antigen remains unknown. The source is a man between 50 and 75 years old who received an inactivated influenza vaccine. This chain connects TRBV20-1 to TRBJ2-1, with D perhaps matching TRBD2 (6 bases). The material was PBMCs from blood, obtained approximately 20 months after vaccination. CDR3 protein: CSARVPPLIRESEQFF. The CDR3 coding sequence is TGCAGTGCTAGAGTCCCTCCTCTCATCCGGGAGAGTGAGCAGTTCTTC.